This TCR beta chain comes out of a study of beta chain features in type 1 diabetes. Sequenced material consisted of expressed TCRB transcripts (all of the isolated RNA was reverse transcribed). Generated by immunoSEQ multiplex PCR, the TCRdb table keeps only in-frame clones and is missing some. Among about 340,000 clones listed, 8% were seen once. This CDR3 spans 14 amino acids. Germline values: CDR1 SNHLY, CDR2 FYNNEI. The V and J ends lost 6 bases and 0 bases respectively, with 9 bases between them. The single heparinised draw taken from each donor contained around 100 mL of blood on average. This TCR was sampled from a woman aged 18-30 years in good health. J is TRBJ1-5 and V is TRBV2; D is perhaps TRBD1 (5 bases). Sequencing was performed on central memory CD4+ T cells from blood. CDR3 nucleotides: TGTGCCAGCAGACAGGAACTTAGCAATCAGCCCCAGCATTTT. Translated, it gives CASRQELSNQPQHF. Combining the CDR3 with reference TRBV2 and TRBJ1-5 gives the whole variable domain EPEVTQTPSHQVTQMGQEVILRCVPISNHLYFYWYRQILGQKVEFLVSFYNNEISEKSEIFDDQFSVERPDGSNFTLKIRSTKLEDSAMYFCASRQELSNQPQHFGDGTRLSIL.